A selection of T cell receptor beta chains follows, all from one sample in a study of cytomegalovirus exposure and HLA in healthy donors. The protocol was immunoSEQ multiplex PCR, while the TCRdb copy is restricted to in-frame clones and leaves out a portion. Among 110,000 or so clones listed, 75% to 90% were seen once. The sequenced material came from PBMCs. The receptors stem from a man aged 35-49 years in good health and CMV-seronegative. The CDR3 runs from the conserved cysteine through the conserved F or W. The order of the fields is clone size, J gene, V gene, D gene, CDR3 protein, CDR3 DNA. The D gene is left open where the match is weak. Expanded clones get a size class; other rows say once, few or many, or leave the size out.

.,TRBJ2-5,TRBV10-2,.,CASSETGKGWETQYF,TGCGCCAGCAGCGAAACAGGGAAGGGTTGGGAGACCCAGTACTTC
.,TRBJ2-7,TRBV4-3,.,CASSQDSSYEQYF,TGCGCCAGCAGCCAAGACTCTTCCTACGAGCAGTACTTC
.,TRBJ2-2,TRBV6-5,TRBD1,CASSFSGTGTVGELFF,TGTGCCAGCAGTTTCTCCGGGACAGGGACCGTCGGGGAGCTGTTTTTT
.,TRBJ2-6,TRBV29-1,TRBD1,CSVGQGGANGLTF,TGCAGCGTCGGACAGGGTGGGGCCAACGGCCTGACTTTC
.,TRBJ1-2,TRBV19,.,CASTLEEAPFGGYTF,TGTGCCAGTACCCTCGAGGAGGCCCCCTTCGGTGGCTACACCTTC
.,TRBJ1-2,TRBV6-5,TRBD1,CASSYSLQGDFSYTF,TGTGCCAGCAGTTACTCGCTTCAGGGGGACTTTAGCTACACCTTC
.,TRBJ1-1,TRBV19,.,CASSFLTGTGTAFF,TGTGCCAGTAGTTTTCTAACTGGAACAGGGACCGCTTTCTTT
.,TRBJ2-2,TRBV30,.,CAWRSFSAGELFF,TGTGCCTGGAGGTCCTTTTCGGCCGGGGAGCTGTTTTTT
.,TRBJ2-4,TRBV4-2,.,CASSQDADSRKNIQYF,TGTGCCAGCAGCCAAGATGCCGATTCCCGGAAAAACATTCAGTACTTC
few,TRBJ1-6,TRBV23-1,.,CASSRAGAAYNSPLHF,TGCGCCAGCAGTCGAGCGGGGGCGGCCTATAATTCACCCCTCCACTTT
.,TRBJ2-7,TRBV10-3,TRBD1,CAISETGAHYEQYF,TGTGCCATCAGTGAGACAGGGGCGCACTACGAGCAGTACTTC
once,TRBJ1-4,TRBV15,TRBD1,CATSRKTGESEKLFF,TGTGCCACCAGCAGAAAGACAGGGGAGAGTGAAAAACTGTTTTTT
few,TRBJ2-3,TRBV6-1,.,CASSESGRDRITDTQYF,TGTGCCAGCAGTGAATCCGGCAGGGATCGGATCACAGATACGCAGTATTTT
.,TRBJ1-5,TRBV28,TRBD1,CASRGTGFKSNQPQHF,TGTGCCAGCAGGGGGACAGGGTTCAAAAGCAATCAGCCCCAGCATTTT
.,TRBJ1-1,TRBV5-4,.,CASSATVKGTEAFF,TGTGCCAGCAGCGCGACAGTAAAGGGCACTGAAGCTTTCTTT
.,TRBJ2-7,TRBV2,TRBD1,CAGQGRHEQYF,TGTGCCGGACAGGGGAGGCACGAGCAGTACTTC
.,TRBJ2-2,TRBV27,.,CASSFDGSLGELFF,TGTGCCAGCAGTTTCGACGGGAGTCTCGGGGAGCTGTTTTTT
once,TRBJ2-5,TRBV6-8,.,CAIPKRIQETQYF,TGTGCCATCCCGAAGCGGATCCAAGAGACCCAGTACTTC
.,TRBJ1-2,TRBV4-3,TRBD1,CASSQGTGVNYGYTF,TGCGCCAGCAGCCAGGGGACAGGGGTTAACTATGGCTACACCTTC
.,TRBJ2-4,TRBV7-9,TRBD1,CASSLGDRGNSQYF,TGTGCCAGCAGCTTAGGGGACAGGGGTAACAGTCAGTACTTC
.,TRBJ2-7,TRBV7-2,.,CASRSTGTEQYF,TGTGCCAGCAGATCAACAGGGACCGAGCAGTACTTC
.,TRBJ1-3,TRBV4-3,.,CASSHIRGSSGNTIYF,TGCGCCAGCAGCCATATAAGGGGTTCCTCTGGAAACACCATATATTTT
.,TRBJ1-2,TRBV7-9,.,CASSLVEGDGYTF,TGTGCCAGCAGCTTAGTCGAGGGCGATGGCTACACCTTC
.,TRBJ2-2,TRBV28,.,CASDDAGGELFF,TGTGCCAGTGATGATGCCGGCGGGGAGCTGTTTTTT
.,TRBJ2-1,TRBV30,TRBD1,CAWSYGTVNEQFF,TGTGCCTGGAGTTATGGGACAGTCAATGAGCAGTTCTTC
.,TRBJ1-5,TRBV19,.,CASSLQGQNSNQPQHF,TGTGCCAGTAGTCTTCAGGGCCAGAATAGCAATCAGCCCCAGCATTTT
.,TRBJ2-1,TRBV14,.,CASSHTGSRANEQFF,TGTGCCAGCAGCCACACAGGGTCGCGTGCCAATGAGCAGTTCTTC